Below, 21 T cell receptor beta chains from the same sample are listed, as sequenced in a study of T cells in Graves' hyperthyroidism and ophthalmopathy. Amplified TCR beta CDR3 regions derived from RNA transcripts. The HTBI set primed first-round TCR CDR3 RT-PCR. TCRdb ran MiXCR on the multiplex PCR reads and lists one entry per CDR3 protein. The sample includes about 710,000 distinct CDR3 sequences, about 17% of them seen just once. Sequenced input: blood. The receptors shown here come from a man aged 18 to 29 with Graves' hyperthyroidism.

This clonotype was seen at least ten times. The J gene is TRBJ2-7, the V gene TRBV3-1, with 8 bases matching TRBD2. V trimming: 1 base; J trimming: 0 bases; junction bases outside the gene matches: 2. CDR1 is LGHDT, CDR2 YNNKEL, per germline (reference sequence). This CDR3 comprises 15 residues. In DNA, the CDR3 is TGTGCCAGCAGCCAAGCGAGCGGGAGCTCCTACGAGCAGTACTTC. Protein sequence: CASSQASGSSYEQYF.

This clonotype was counted a few times. This chain links TRBV19 with TRBJ1-6, with no clear D. The CDR3 is 13 amino acids. CDR1 and CDR2 from the germline V gene are LNHDA and SQIVND (reference sequence). V shed 7 bases and J shed 7 bases, with 11 bases lying between them. CDR3 DNA sequence: TGTGCCAGTACCCCGGGCGCGAATTCACCCCTCCACTTT. The encoded protein is CASTPGANSPLHF.

In this sample, this clonotype turned up a few times. The J gene is TRBJ2-2, the V gene TRBV19; TRBD1 matches 9 bases. Germline CDR1 is LNHDA and CDR2 is SQIVND (reference sequence). J was trimmed by 3 bases and V by 6 bases; bases with no gene match: 2. There are 14 residues in the CDR3. Written as DNA, the CDR3 is TGTGCCAGTAGGGGACAGGGTTACACCGGGGAGCTGTTTTTT. The encoded protein is CASRGQGYTGELFF.

This clonotype has ten or more counts. The CDR3 DNA is TGCAGTGCTGGACAGGGGGGAGAAAAACTGTTTTTT. It encodes CSAGQGGEKLFF. The genes are TRBV20-1 and TRBJ1-4; 10 nucleotides line up with TRBD1. CDR1 DFQATT and CDR2 SNEGSKA come from the germline V gene (reference sequence). The CDR3 totals 12 residues. J lost 8 bases, V lost 5 bases, and 2 bases had no gene match.

The chain uses TRBV30 and TRBJ2-5; D might be TRBD1 (6 bases). Germline-derived CDR1 and CDR2 are GTSNPN and SVGIG (reference sequence). V lost 5 bases, J lost 7 bases, and 11 bases lay in between. The CDR3 sequence is 11 residues long. CDR3 bases: TGTGCCTGGGCCCAGACAGGGACCCAGTACTTC. Its protein product is CAWAQTGTQYF. Using reference TRBV30 and TRBJ2-5 for the parts outside the CDR3, the full variable domain is SQTIHQWPATLVQPVGSPLSLECTVEGTSNPNLYWYRQAAGRGLQLLFYSVGIGQISSEVPQNLSASRPQDRQFILSSKKLLLSDSGFYLCAWAQTGTQYFGPGTRLLVL.

This clonotype was seen a few times. J is TRBJ2-5 and V is TRBV7-8, with D possibly being TRBD2 (6 bases). Germline V gives CDR1 SGHVS, CDR2 FQNEAQ. V lost 4 bases and J lost 5, with 14 bases in between. This CDR3 spans 14 amino acids. The CDR3 loop is CASSSAGPGETQYF. The CDR3 DNA sequence: TGTGCCAGCAGCTCTGCGGGACCCGGGGAGACCCAGTACTTC.

The rearrangement uses TRBV11-1 and TRBJ2-2; TRBD1 matches 7 bases. Germline values: CDR1 SGHAT, CDR2 FQDESV (reference sequence). Trimming at V came to 1 base and at J to 0 bases, leaving 5 bases not matched to a gene. The length of the CDR3 is 17 residues. This CDR3 is CASSLVGTEPNTGELFF. CDR3 bases: TGTGCCAGCAGCTTAGTGGGGACAGAGCCGAACACCGGGGAGCTGTTTTTT.

This clonotype was seen at least ten times. CDR3 sequence: CASKAGASVYQPQHF. Written as DNA, the CDR3 is TGTGCCAGCAAAGCGGGGGCTTCCGTATACCAGCCCCAGCATTTT. V gene TRBV28 combines with J gene TRBJ1-5; possible D gene TRBD1, 6 bases. Germline V gene sequence: CDR1 MDHEN, CDR2 SYDVKM. The CDR3 runs to 15 residues. V dropped 7 bases and J dropped 7 bases, with 20 bases sitting between them.

The CDR3, as DNA: TGTGCCAGCAGCCCACGGACCCTAAACGAGCAGTACTTC. Encoded protein: CASSPRTLNEQYF. This chain uses TRBV9 with TRBJ2-7; D gene unclear. In germline, CDR1 is SGDLS, CDR2 YYNGEE. Trimming removed 4 bases from V and 5 bases from J, with 13 bases in between. The CDR3 length is 13 residues. Full variable domain (rest looked up from reference TRBV9 and TRBJ2-7): DSGVTQTPKHLITATGQRVTLRCSPRSGDLSVYWYQQSLDQGLQFLIQYYNGEERAKGNILERFSAQQFPDLHSELNLSSLELGDSALYFCASSPRTLNEQYFGPGTRLTVT.

This clonotype occurred a few times. This rearrangement joins TRBV9 to TRBJ2-1; possible D gene TRBD2, 5 bases. CDR1 and CDR2 from the germline V gene are SGDLS and YYNGEE. This CDR3 contains 15 residues. Trimming took 4 bases from V and 0 from J, leaving 11 bases between them. The CDR3 spells CASSLSVGSYNEQFF. CDR3 nucleotide sequence: TGTGCCAGCAGCCTTAGCGTAGGCTCCTACAATGAGCAGTTCTTC.

The chain combines TRBV7-9 with TRBJ2-4; 11 bases match TRBD2. CDR3 length equals 15 residues. In germline, CDR1 is SEHNR, CDR2 FQNEAQ (reference sequence). The junction had 5 bases not matched to a gene; V was cut back by 5 bases and J by 5 bases. CDR3 DNA: TGTGCCAGCAGCCGACTAGCGGGAAGGGAAAACATTCAGTACTTC. Encoded protein: CASSRLAGRENIQYF.

This clonotype appeared a few times. The chain links TRBV28 to TRBJ1-5; 9 bases fit TRBD1. The CDR3 runs to 17 residues. CDR1 is MDHEN and CDR2 is SYDVKM in the germline V gene. The trim removed 4 bases at V and 7 bases at J, leaving 14 bases unmatched. The CDR3, as DNA: TGTGCCAGCAGTTCGGGCTCCGGACAGGGGATCGGGCAGCCCCAGCATTTT. This codes for CASSSGSGQGIGQPQHF.

V is TRBV28 and J is TRBJ2-1, with 8 bases aligning to TRBD2. This CDR3 has 18 amino acids. V trimming: 2 bases; J trimming: 6 bases; junction bases outside the gene matches: 15. The germline CDR1 and CDR2 sequences are MDHEN and SYDVKM. DNA of the CDR3: TGTGCCAGCAGTTTAATTTTCCAAGTGGTAGCGGGATTCAATGAGCAGTTCTTC. Translated: CASSLIFQVVAGFNEQFF.

This clonotype was seen a few times. J is TRBJ1-2 and V is TRBV28; D is undetermined. The CDR3 is 11 amino acids. V lost 10 bases and J lost 1, with 7 bases in between. Germline V gives CDR1 MDHEN, CDR2 SYDVKM. This chain's CDR3 is CATQHNYGYTF. The CDR3 bases are TGTGCCACTCAGCATAACTATGGCTACACCTTC.

The chain combines TRBV7-3 with TRBJ2-2; D tentatively reads TRBD1 or TRBD2 (7 bases each). Germline-derived CDR1 and CDR2 are SGHTA and FQGTGA. This CDR3 contains 15 residues. The ends were cut back, 5 bases at V and 6 bases at J, with 16 bases in the middle. CDR3 loop: CASSLQGGGPGELFF. CDR3 bases: TGTGCCAGCAGCCTCCAGGGGGGGGGCCCCGGGGAGCTGTTTTTT.

There are many counts of this clonotype. The chain employs TRBV24-1 and TRBJ1-5; 7 nucleotides align to TRBD1. The CDR3 length is 15 residues. The J segment lost 1 base and the V segment lost 4 bases, leaving 3 bases of the junction unmatched. CDR1 is KGHDR and CDR2 is SFDVKD in the germline V gene. The CDR3 DNA is TGTGCCACCAGTGACGGGACAGCCAGCAATCAGCCCCAGCATTTT. Encoded protein: CATSDGTASNQPQHF.

This clonotype was found many times. The V call is TRBV20-1, the J call TRBJ2-3, with D perhaps being TRBD1 or TRBD2 (5 bases each). Trimming shortened V by 2 bases and J by 4 bases, and 7 bases separated the two germline ends. Germline lookup yields CDR1 DFQATT and CDR2 SNEGSKA (reference sequence). The CDR3 is made up of 12 amino acids. As DNA, the CDR3 is TGCAGTGCTAGACAGGGACCAGATACGCAGTATTTT. This gives the protein CSARQGPDTQYF.

This clonotype was recorded many times. The genes are TRBV6-1 and TRBJ1-2, with 10 bases matching TRBD1. This CDR3 is 15 amino acids long. Trimming took 1 base from V and 4 from J; bases not matched to a gene: 3. Germline CDR1 MNHNS, CDR2 SASEGT. Written as DNA, the CDR3 is TGTGCCAGCAGTGAAGAGACAGGGGGCGGCTATGGCTACACCTTC. Its translation: CASSEETGGGYGYTF.

This clonotype has at least ten counts. CDR3 in DNA: TGTGCCAGCGGGTCGGCGGGACCATCCTACGAGCAGTACTTC. Residues: CASGSAGPSYEQYF. The gene calls are TRBV12-3 or TRBV12-4 and TRBJ2-7, with a weak D call TRBD2 (6 bases). The CDR3 loop spans 14 amino acids. Trimming took 8 bases from V and 1 from J, leaving 15 bases between them.

DNA of the CDR3: TGCAGTGCTTCTCCGACTAGCGGAGGATACGAGCAGTACTTC. Its protein is CSASPTSGGYEQYF. This rearrangement joins TRBV20-1 to TRBJ2-7; 9 bases line up with TRBD2. The CDR3 length is 14 residues. Losses at the gene ends were 5 bases for V and 4 bases for J; bases not matched to a gene: 9. The germline V gene has CDR1 DFQATT and CDR2 SNEGSKA (reference sequence).

This clonotype was seen a handful of times. The V and J genes are TRBV6-1 and TRBJ2-7; weak D call: TRBD2 (6 bases). The CDR3 contains 14 residues. V lost 7 bases, J lost 2 bases, and 15 bases lay in between. Germline CDR1 reads MNHNS; CDR2 reads SASEGT. This CDR3 reads CASTPRTIAYEQYF. The CDR3 coding sequence is TGTGCCAGCACCCCAAGGACTATTGCCTACGAGCAGTACTTC.